The source of this T cell receptor beta chain is a study of cytomegalovirus exposure and HLA in healthy donors. Overall study findings and caveats: TCR beta chains numbering roughly 150 were designated cytomegalovirus-associated.

In regard to this clone: The target antigen is unknown.

The junction had 0 bases not matched to a gene; V was cut back by 1 base and J by 1 base. The CDR3 totals 14 residues. Looked up from germline, CDR1 is SGHAT and CDR2 is FQNNGV. Primers: 60 Vbeta forward and 13 Jbeta reverse. Assay used: immunoSEQ multiplex PCR; TCRdb lists only in-frame clones, some missing. Here the sample spans some 170,000 clones, 77% being singletons. Source material: PBMCs. The chain links TRBV11-2 to TRBJ1-1, with 7 bases fitting TRBD1. This TCR derives from a woman aged 55-69 years in good health and CMV-seropositive. CDR3 in DNA: TGTGCCAGCAGCTTAGGGACAGGGAACACTGAAGCTTTCTTT. This translates into CASSLGTGNTEAFF.